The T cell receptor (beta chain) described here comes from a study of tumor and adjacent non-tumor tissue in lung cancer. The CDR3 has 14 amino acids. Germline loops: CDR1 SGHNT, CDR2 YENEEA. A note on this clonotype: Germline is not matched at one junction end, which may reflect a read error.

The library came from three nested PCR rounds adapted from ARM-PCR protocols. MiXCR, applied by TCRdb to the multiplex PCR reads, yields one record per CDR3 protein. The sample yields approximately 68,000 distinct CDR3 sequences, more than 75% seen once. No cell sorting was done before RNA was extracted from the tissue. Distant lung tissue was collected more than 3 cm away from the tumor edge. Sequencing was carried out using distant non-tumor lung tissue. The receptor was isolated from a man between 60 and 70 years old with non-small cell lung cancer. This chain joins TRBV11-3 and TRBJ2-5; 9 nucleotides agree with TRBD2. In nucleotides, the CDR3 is TGTGCCAGCAGCCCTAGCGGGGCCATGGAGACCCATTACTTC. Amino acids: CASSPSGAMETHYF.